These 22 T cell receptor beta chains were all obtained from the same sample, sequenced in a study of T cells in localized non-small cell lung cancer (dated by TCRdb to the early 2020s). To prepare the library, the immunoSEQ multiplex PCR assay was applied. TCRdb took over this immuneACCESS table, retaining in-frame rearrangements with V and J assigned. Such tables are incomplete; in checked studies, under half of the missing clones stem from an unresolved V gene, and the remainder is unexplained. This sample gives about 1,100 clones in total; approximately 24% of them show up just once. The ten largest clones add up to around 27% of the sample. The sequencing used lung tumor tissue, collected before any cancer treatment. The receptors come from a male donor older than 55 with stage III squamous cell lung carcinoma.

A few counts support this clone. J is TRBJ1-1 and V is TRBV7-6, with TRBD1 identical over 7 bases. CDR1 and CDR2 from the germline V gene are SGHVS and FNYEAQ. The CDR3 runs 14 residues. V shed 3 bases and J 2 bases; nucleotides not matched to a gene: 3. The CDR3 is CASSFWTGNTEAFF. CDR3 in DNA: TGTGCCAGCAGCTTCTGGACAGGCAACACTGAAGCTTTCTTT. The complete variable domain, with remaining parts taken from reference TRBV7-6 and TRBJ1-1, reads GAGVSQSPRYKVTKRGQDVALRCDPISGHVSLYWYRQALGQGPEFLTYFNYEAQQDKSGLPNDRFSAERPEGSISTLTIQRTEQRDSAMYRCASSFWTGNTEAFFGQGTRLTVV.

This clone is deemed medium-sized. The gene calls are TRBV6-8 and TRBJ1-1; a weak D match, TRBD1 (6 bases). Germline V lookup: CDR1 MNHGY, CDR2 SAAAGT. The CDR3 covers 16 residues. V gave up 4 bases and J gave up 4 bases, with 19 bases separating them. This CDR3 reads CASSSAGVGGFTEAFF. CDR3 bases: TGTGCCAGCAGTTCAGCGGGGGTAGGGGGATTCACTGAAGCTTTCTTT.

The table lists this clone with a few counts. J is TRBJ1-1 and V is TRBV11-3; D unclear. This CDR3 is 15 amino acids long. The germline V gene has CDR1 SGHNT and CDR2 YENEEA. The ends were cut back, 5 bases at V and 1 base at J, with 14 bases in the middle. The CDR3 region is CASSPGPRRNTEAFF. In DNA form, the CDR3 reads TGTGCCAGCAGCCCCGGACCGCGTAGGAACACTGAAGCTTTCTTT.

The sample holds a few counts of this clone. V usage is TRBV9 and J usage is TRBJ1-1; D possibly corresponds to TRBD1 (5 bases). Germline CDR1 is SGDLS and CDR2 is YYNGEE. The CDR3 loop spans 13 amino acids. Trimming pared 6 bases from V and 1 base from J, leaving 10 bases between. CDR3 coding DNA: TGTGCCAGCATAGGGGACGCGAACACTGAAGCTTTCTTT. Translation gives CASIGDANTEAFF.

The DNA for the CDR3 is TGTGCCAGCAACCCCCTGCGGGCCTCCTACAATGAGCAGTTCTTC. It codes for CASNPLRASYNEQFF. This chain connects TRBV28 to TRBJ2-1, with D tentatively TRBD2 (5 bases). CDR3 size: 15 residues. Trimming removed 7 bases from V and 0 bases from J, with 13 bases in between. Germline assignment: CDR1 MDHEN and CDR2 SYDVKM.

By share, this clone ranks as medium-sized. The chain recombines TRBV6-8 with TRBJ1-1; 9 nucleotides match TRBD1. Germline V gives CDR1 MNHGY, CDR2 SAAAGT. Losses at the gene ends were 5 bases for V and 6 bases for J; bases not matched to a gene: 4. This CDR3 comprises 13 residues. This chain's CDR3 is CASSPRQGAEAFF. CDR3 in DNA: TGTGCCAGCAGTCCCCGACAGGGGGCTGAAGCTTTCTTT.

V usage is TRBV29-1 and J usage is TRBJ2-3; the match to TRBD2 covers 12 bases. V was pared by 1 base and J by 3 bases, with 5 bases of the junction left unmatched. Germline CDR1 is SQVTM and CDR2 is ANQGSEA. This CDR3 has 16 amino acids. This chain's CDR3 is CSVEGTSGMGTDTQYF. CDR3 in DNA: TGCAGCGTTGAAGGGACTAGCGGGATGGGTACAGATACGCAGTATTTT.

This clone was seen a few times. Here the CDR3 reads CATSRERRTGPKQYF. Here the CDR3 DNA reads TGTGCCACCAGCAGAGAGCGCAGGACAGGTCCTAAGCAGTACTTC. The V call is TRBV15, the J call TRBJ2-7, with 7 bases matching TRBD1. Germline V gives CDR1 LNHNV, CDR2 YYDKDF (reference sequence). V lost 0 bases, J lost 8 bases, and 10 bases stayed unmatched. CDR3 size: 15 residues.

This chain uses TRBV10-2 with TRBJ1-3, with TRBD1 matching 7 bases. The CDR3 covers 16 residues. V gave up 6 bases and J gave up 0 bases; unmatched junction bases: 8. Germline lookup yields CDR1 WSHSY and CDR2 SAAADI. CDR3 residues: CASSGTALSSGNTIYF. The CDR3 nucleotides are TGCGCCAGCAGCGGGACAGCTCTTTCCTCTGGAAACACCATATATTTT.

CDR3 nucleotides: TGTGCCAGCAATTGGGAGGGCACGGGTGGCTACACCTTC. Protein sequence: CASNWEGTGGYTF. V is TRBV6-8 and J is TRBJ1-2; D not resolved. CDR3 length: 13 amino acids. Trimming shortened V by 7 bases and J by 7 bases, and 16 bases separated the two germline ends. In germline, CDR1 is MNHGY, CDR2 SAAAGT.

This clone came up a few times. The chain has TRBV11-3 and TRBJ2-7; no clear D gene. This CDR3 contains 15 residues. V was clipped by 5 bases and J by 1 base, with 15 bases between them. CDR1 SGHNT and CDR2 YENEEA come from the germline V gene. The CDR3 DNA follows: TGTGCCAGCAGCGAAGATACAGCTATGTCCTACGAGCAGTACTTC. It translates to CASSEDTAMSYEQYF. The whole variable domain, filled in from reference TRBV11-3 and TRBJ2-7, reads EAGVVQSPRYKIIEKKQPVAFWCNPISGHNTLYWYLQNLGQGPELLIRYENEEAVDDSQLPKDRFSAERLKGVDSTLKIQPAELGDSAVYLCASSEDTAMSYEQYFGPGTRLTVT.

This clone was counted only a few times. This chain joins TRBV19 and TRBJ1-1, with D possibly TRBD1 on 5 matching bases. V lost 6 bases to trimming and J lost 2 bases, with 13 bases between them. This CDR3 is 14 amino acids long. Per the germline V gene, CDR1 is LNHDA and CDR2 is SQIVND (reference sequence). The CDR3 region has the DNA TGTGCCAGTAGACTCGGGACGGCTAACACTGAAGCTTTCTTT. It yields the protein CASRLGTANTEAFF.

The rearrangement joins TRBV5-1 to TRBJ1-2; TRBD1 is a possible D gene (6 bases). This CDR3 is 14 amino acids long. CDR1 SGHRS and CDR2 YFSETQ come from the germline V gene. The V end lost 0 bases, the J end lost 2 bases, and 8 bases lay between the germline ends. In DNA, the CDR3 is TGCGCCAGCAGCTTGGAACAGGGAAACTATGGCTACACCTTC. It translates to CASSLEQGNYGYTF.

The chain couples TRBV19 to TRBJ1-1; the D is unclear. This CDR3 contains 14 residues. Germline lookup yields CDR1 LNHDA and CDR2 SQIVND (reference sequence). V shed 1 base and J shed 1 base, with 7 bases lying between them. CDR3 nucleotides: TGTGCCAGTAGTATAGTCCACGGGAACACTGAAGCTTTCTTT. Translating gives CASSIVHGNTEAFF.

This clone was seen only a few times. The rearrangement links TRBV9 to TRBJ1-3, with D possibly being TRBD1 (5 bases). The CDR3 contains 15 residues. The V end was cut by 0 bases, the J end by 5 bases, with 12 bases between. Germline V gives CDR1 SGDLS, CDR2 YYNGEE. CDR3 loop: CASSVATGERNTIYF. For the CDR3, the DNA is TGTGCCAGCAGCGTAGCTACGGGGGAACGAAACACCATATATTTT.

J is TRBJ2-4 and V is TRBV15, with TRBD1 matching 10 bases. Trimming cost V 0 bases and J 4 bases; bases outside gene matches: 3. Germline-derived CDR1 and CDR2 are LNHNV and YYDKDF (reference sequence). CDR3 length: 16 amino acids. CDR3 DNA sequence: TGTGCCACCAGCAGAGATCGGGACAGGGGTAAAAACATTCAGTACTTC. It yields the protein CATSRDRDRGKNIQYF.

This clone was seen only a few times. The rearrangement uses TRBV6-8 and TRBJ1-1, with 8 bases matching TRBD1. The CDR3 length is 13 residues. Germline assignment: CDR1 MNHGY and CDR2 SAAAGT. V shed 5 bases and J 5 bases; nucleotides not matched to a gene: 4. CDR3 coding DNA: TGTGCCAGCAGTGGACAGGGTTGGACTGAAGCTTTCTTT. This codes for CASSGQGWTEAFF.

CDR3 sequence: CATDRIGANVLTF. The CDR3 DNA reads TGTGCCACCGACAGGATCGGGGCCAACGTCCTGACTTTC. This chain joins TRBV30 and TRBJ2-6; D is perhaps TRBD1 (6 bases). Germline V gives CDR1 GTSNPN, CDR2 SVGIG (reference sequence). Trimming pared 8 bases from V and 4 bases from J, leaving 12 bases between. CDR3 length: 13 residues.

The chain combines TRBV25-1 with TRBJ2-5; a possible D gene is TRBD1 (5 bases). The CDR3 has 16 amino acids. Germline CDR1 and CDR2: MGHDK and SYGVNS. The V gene lost 2 bases and the J gene lost 2 bases, with 15 bases spanning the gap. CDR3 protein: CASSEGLGREQETQYF. CDR3 coding DNA: TGTGCCAGCAGTGAAGGGCTGGGCAGGGAACAAGAGACCCAGTACTTC.

This clone is deemed medium-sized. The chain employs TRBV6-8 and TRBJ2-4, with D possibly being TRBD2 (5 bases). Trimming cost V 4 bases and J 1 base, with 17 bases left between them. CDR1 and CDR2 from the germline V gene are MNHGY and SAAAGT. The CDR3 length is 17 residues. The CDR3 DNA reads as TGTGCCAGCAGTTCCACGGACTTCTCGAGGGCCAAAAACATTCAGTACTTC. This gives the protein CASSSTDFSRAKNIQYF.

The J gene is TRBJ2-2, the V gene TRBV30; no definite D call. The germline gives CDR1 GTSNPN, CDR2 SVGIG (reference sequence). V was cut by 2 bases and J by 4 bases, with 14 bases left in between. The CDR3 totals 15 residues. This chain's CDR3 is CAWSTSEPRTGELFF. For the CDR3, the DNA is TGTGCCTGGAGTACCTCCGAGCCCCGCACCGGGGAGCTGTTTTTT.

This chain joins TRBV6-8 and TRBJ2-1; 10 bases agree with TRBD2. The CDR3 length is 14 residues. V was pared by 7 bases and J by 10 bases, with 10 bases of the junction left unmatched. The V gene's germline CDR1 is MNHGY and CDR2 SAAAGT. This CDR3 is CASNLLAGAREQFF. CDR3 bases: TGTGCCAGCAATCTCCTAGCGGGAGCCCGCGAGCAGTTCTTC.